The 27 T cell receptor beta chains in this list originate from one sample, sequenced in a study of technical replicates of blood from several donors (dated 2017 in TCRdb). The library was produced with the immunoSEQ multiplex PCR assay. In TCRdb, the immuneACCESS table is reduced to in-frame sequences with V and J assigned. These tables do not hold every clone; where another copy was compared, an unresolved V gene accounts for under half, and the others remain unexplained. In this sample the table shows about 74,000 clones, over 90% of which occur a single time. The ten most abundant clones make up 0.2% to 0.3% of the sample. Input material: T cells isolated from PBMCs. The origin of the receptors is a human donor in good health.

The chain links TRBV4-1 to TRBJ1-6; 7 bases match TRBD1. Germline V lookup: CDR1 MGHRA, CDR2 YSYEKL. With 2 bases clipped from V and 3 bases from J, the junction kept 7 bases outside the gene matches. The CDR3 covers 17 residues. The CDR3 spells CASSQPTGDLYNSPLHF. For the CDR3, the DNA is TGCGCCAGCAGCCAACCAACAGGGGACCTCTATAATTCACCCCTCCACTTT.

This clone has a single count. The V and J genes are TRBV6-1 and TRBJ2-7, with D possibly matching TRBD2 (5 bases). The CDR3 is 13 residues long. The ends were cut back, 4 bases at V and 3 bases at J, with 10 bases in the middle. The germline CDR1 and CDR2 sequences are MNHNS and SASEGT. The CDR3, as DNA: TGTGCCAGCAGTGCGGGCGGGTTCTACGAGCAGTACTTC. This gives the protein CASSAGGFYEQYF.

V is TRBV9 and J is TRBJ2-7; D is perhaps TRBD1 (7 bases). The germline CDR1 and CDR2 sequences are SGDLS and YYNGEE. The CDR3 spans 15 residues. V gave up 0 bases and J gave up 1 base, with 11 bases separating them. The CDR3 DNA sequence: TGTGCCAGCAGCGTAGAGGAGGGGGCTTCCTACGAGCAGTACTTC. It specifies CASSVEEGASYEQYF.

This rearrangement joins TRBV5-6 to TRBJ1-3; D not certain. The CDR3 sequence is 15 residues long. CDR1 is SGHDT, CDR2 YYEEEE, per germline. V gave up 4 bases and J gave up 5 bases, with 16 bases separating them. The CDR3 here is CASSGGYLTRNTIYF. The CDR3 nucleotides are TGTGCCAGCAGCGGAGGGTATTTAACCCGAAACACCATATATTTT.

This chain links TRBV28 with TRBJ2-1, with D possibly TRBD2 on 5 matching bases. Germline assignment: CDR1 MDHEN and CDR2 SYDVKM. Between the trimmed V and J ends, which lost 6 bases and 13 bases, there was a span of 19 bases. CDR3 length: 13 residues. Here the CDR3 DNA reads TGTGCCAGCAGCTTAAACTCTCCGGGATTACAGTTCTTC. Its protein is CASSLNSPGLQFF.

This rearrangement joins TRBV6-1 to TRBJ2-1, with 12 bases identical to TRBD2. Germline values: CDR1 MNHNS, CDR2 SASEGT. With 4 bases clipped from V and 5 bases from J, the junction kept 3 bases outside the gene matches. The CDR3 has 15 amino acids. The CDR3 protein is CASSVGLAGNNEQFF. DNA for the CDR3: TGTGCCAGCAGTGTAGGACTAGCGGGAAACAATGAGCAGTTCTTC.

J is TRBJ2-6 and V is TRBV2, with D hard to call. Between the trimmed V and J ends, which lost 6 bases and 4 bases, there was a span of 10 bases. The CDR3 is made up of 14 amino acids. CDR1 is SNHLY, CDR2 FYNNEI, per germline. CDR3 loop: CASRVALGANVLTF. The DNA for the CDR3 is TGTGCCAGCAGGGTGGCCTTAGGGGCCAACGTCCTGACTTTC.

This sequence joins TRBV6-5 and TRBJ2-5; D perhaps matches TRBD2 (5 bases). Germline CDR1 and CDR2: MNHEY and SVGAGI. This CDR3 has 15 amino acids. V was clipped by 2 bases and J by 3 bases, with 13 bases between them. As DNA, the CDR3 is TGTGCCAGCAGTTACACCTTCACTAGAAAAGAGACCCAGTACTTC. Protein sequence: CASSYTFTRKETQYF.

This chain links TRBV6-1 with TRBJ2-7, with unresolved D. The germline CDR1 and CDR2 sequences are MNHNS and SASEGT. The V end was cut by 2 bases, the J end by 2 bases, with 10 bases between. There are 14 residues in the CDR3. Here the CDR3 reads CASSELAVAYEQYF. CDR3 bases: TGTGCCAGCAGTGAACTGGCGGTGGCCTACGAGCAGTACTTC.

V is TRBV6-5 and J is TRBJ2-1, with a tentative D call TRBD2 (5 bases). Germline CDR1 reads MNHEY; CDR2 reads SVGAGI. The ends were cut back, 4 bases at V and 7 bases at J, with 17 bases in the middle. The CDR3 covers 15 residues. CDR3 loop: CASSSLTITGNEQFF. The CDR3 nucleotides are TGTGCCAGCAGTTCTTTGACTATTACGGGGAATGAGCAGTTCTTC.

The rearrangement uses TRBV21-1 and TRBJ2-1; TRBD2 is the table's D call, not checked against the DNA. TRBV21-1 counts as a pseudogene. This CDR3 has 17 amino acids. CDR3 sequence reads: CASSPPKRSGGALSSVF. As DNA, the CDR3 is TGTGCCAGCAGCCCTCCGAAGCGTAGCGGGGGGGCCCTTTCATCGGTCTTC.

This clone was found once. In nucleotides, the CDR3 is TGTGCCAGCAGCCCAGGGGGACAGGGCTCCTACGAGCAGTACTTC. Its protein is CASSPGGQGSYEQYF. The rearrangement joins TRBV9 to TRBJ2-7; 9 positions match TRBD1. The J segment lost 0 bases and the V segment lost 4 bases, leaving 5 bases of the junction unmatched. This CDR3 contains 15 residues. Germline V gives CDR1 SGDLS, CDR2 YYNGEE.

The rearrangement uses TRBV28 and TRBJ2-5; 9 bases fit TRBD1. The CDR3 is 15 residues long. V lost 6 bases and J lost 1; bases outside the gene matches: 6. From germline, CDR1 is MDHEN and CDR2 SYDVKM. CDR3 sequence reads: CASSRQTGGQETQYF. For the CDR3, the DNA is TGTGCCAGCAGCCGCCAGACAGGGGGCCAAGAGACCCAGTACTTC.

The chain combines TRBV18 with TRBJ2-7; 12 bases match TRBD2. This CDR3 spans 13 amino acids. Germline V gives CDR1 KGHSH, CDR2 LQKENI. Trimming took 3 bases from V and 6 from J; bases not matched to a gene: 0. CDR3 DNA: TGTGCCAGCTCACCGACTAGCGGGAGCGAGCAGTACTTC. It yields the protein CASSPTSGSEQYF.

The V call is TRBV6-1, the J call TRBJ1-1, with D perhaps matching TRBD1 (6 bases). This CDR3 region has 13 residues. Trimming cost V 2 bases and J 7 bases, with 11 bases left between them. The V gene's germline CDR1 is MNHNS and CDR2 SASEGT. The DNA of the CDR3 is TGTGCCAGCAGTGAAAGGGGGACCGGTGAAGCTTTCTTT. It yields the protein CASSERGTGEAFF.

This chain uses TRBV6-1 with TRBJ2-2, with 11 positions matching TRBD2. Germline trimming cut 1 base from V and 5 bases from J; bases unmatched to any gene: 9. This CDR3 spans 18 amino acids. Germline V CDR1 and CDR2: MNHNS, SASEGT. CDR3 residues: CASSEDLGLAVFTGELFF. DNA for the CDR3: TGTGCCAGCAGTGAAGATTTGGGACTAGCGGTTTTTACCGGGGAGCTGTTTTTT.

V is TRBV7-9 and J is TRBJ1-4; 7 bases are shared with TRBD1. V dropped 5 bases and J dropped 6; count of bases not matched to a gene: 9. Germline CDR1 and CDR2: SEHNR and FQNEAQ (reference sequence). CDR3 length equals 15 residues. CDR3 amino acids: CASSRVWDSHEKLFF. DNA of the CDR3: TGTGCCAGCAGCCGGGTGTGGGACAGTCATGAAAAACTGTTTTTT.

The chain has TRBV7-9 and TRBJ1-1; tentative D call: TRBD1 (5 bases). V lost 6 bases and J lost 5, with 7 bases in between. Germline V gene data show CDR1 as SEHNR and CDR2 as FQNEAQ (reference sequence). This CDR3 is 11 amino acids long. The CDR3 spells CASSQGTEAFF. The CDR3 DNA reads as TGTGCCAGCAGTCAGGGTACTGAAGCTTTCTTT.

This sequence joins TRBV5-1 and TRBJ2-7; 10 nucleotides match TRBD1. Germline values: CDR1 SGHRS, CDR2 YFSETQ. The J segment lost 0 bases and the V segment lost 4 bases, leaving 4 bases of the junction unmatched. This CDR3 spans 15 amino acids. The CDR3 nucleotides read TGCGCCAGCAGCCCGGGACAGGGGAGCTCCTACGAGCAGTACTTC. It is translated as CASSPGQGSSYEQYF.

This clone turned up a few times. The chain carries TRBV11-2 and TRBJ2-1, with D uncertain. The ends were cut back, 1 base at V and 4 bases at J, with 5 bases in the middle. This CDR3 spans 13 amino acids. CDR1 SGHAT and CDR2 FQNNGV come from the germline V gene. Written as DNA, the CDR3 is TGTGCCAGCAGCTTAGTCTCGTACAATGAGCAGTTCTTC. Its translation is CASSLVSYNEQFF.

The chain carries TRBV4-2 and TRBJ2-3, with TRBD2 matching over 11 bases. The CDR3 has 16 amino acids. From germline, CDR1 is LGHNA and CDR2 YNFKEQ. J gave up 5 bases and V 4 bases, and 8 bases lay outside the gene matches. The CDR3 sequence: CASSPTGLAARDTQYF. The CDR3 DNA sequence: TGTGCCAGCAGCCCGACGGGACTAGCGGCACGAGATACGCAGTATTTT.

This chain uses TRBV5-6 with TRBJ1-5, with a tentative D call TRBD1 (5 bases). CDR1 is SGHDT and CDR2 is YYEEEE in the germline V gene. V lost 4 bases and J 0 bases, leaving 14 bases between the germline ends. CDR3 size: 16 residues. The CDR3 spells CASSRRGWDSNQPQHF. The CDR3 DNA reads as TGTGCCAGCAGCCGGAGGGGCTGGGATAGCAATCAGCCCCAGCATTTT.

CDR3 coding DNA: TGTGCCAGTAGTATTGGACAGACAGACTACAATGAGCAGTTCTTC. It is translated as CASSIGQTDYNEQFF. The chain carries TRBV19 and TRBJ2-1; weak D call: TRBD1 (6 bases). CDR3 length: 15 residues. Looked up from germline, CDR1 is LNHDA and CDR2 is SQIVND (reference sequence). The V end lost 3 bases, the J end lost 3 bases, and 12 bases lay between the germline ends.

V gene TRBV19 combines with J gene TRBJ2-7, with 7 positions matching TRBD2. There are 14 residues in the CDR3. With 5 bases clipped from V and 3 bases from J, the junction kept 7 bases outside the gene matches. CDR1 LNHDA and CDR2 SQIVND come from the germline V gene (reference sequence). The CDR3 bases are TGTGCCAGTAGTCGGGCGGGAGTGGGCTACGAGCAGTACTTC. It yields the protein CASSRAGVGYEQYF.

The chain uses TRBV10-3 and TRBJ2-3; 7 bases match TRBD1. Germline CDR1 and CDR2: ENHRY and SYGVKD. CDR3 length: 13 residues. Trimming took 8 bases from V and 5 from J; bases not matched to a gene: 7. The CDR3 here is CAIATGAGDTQYF. The CDR3 DNA is TGTGCCATCGCCACAGGGGCGGGAGATACGCAGTATTTT.

The rearrangement uses TRBV10-3 and TRBJ2-6; D is perhaps TRBD2 (6 bases). The ends were cut back, 4 bases at V and 0 bases at J, with 16 bases in the middle. Germline V lookup: CDR1 ENHRY, CDR2 SYGVKD. The CDR3 is made up of 18 amino acids. The CDR3 coding sequence is TGTGCCATCAGTGTTATAGGGGACGGGGGCTCTGGGGCCAACGTCCTGACTTTC. Its translation is CAISVIGDGGSGANVLTF.

This clone was seen just once. This rearrangement joins TRBV7-8 to TRBJ1-4; the D gene is possibly TRBD1 (5 bases). Trimming left V 1 base short and J 0 bases short, with 12 bases between. This CDR3 contains 17 residues. Per germline, CDR1 SGHVS and CDR2 FQNEAQ. This chain's CDR3 is CASSLVRDWATNEKLFF. The CDR3 nucleotides read TGTGCCAGCAGCTTAGTAAGGGACTGGGCAACTAATGAAAAACTGTTTTTT.